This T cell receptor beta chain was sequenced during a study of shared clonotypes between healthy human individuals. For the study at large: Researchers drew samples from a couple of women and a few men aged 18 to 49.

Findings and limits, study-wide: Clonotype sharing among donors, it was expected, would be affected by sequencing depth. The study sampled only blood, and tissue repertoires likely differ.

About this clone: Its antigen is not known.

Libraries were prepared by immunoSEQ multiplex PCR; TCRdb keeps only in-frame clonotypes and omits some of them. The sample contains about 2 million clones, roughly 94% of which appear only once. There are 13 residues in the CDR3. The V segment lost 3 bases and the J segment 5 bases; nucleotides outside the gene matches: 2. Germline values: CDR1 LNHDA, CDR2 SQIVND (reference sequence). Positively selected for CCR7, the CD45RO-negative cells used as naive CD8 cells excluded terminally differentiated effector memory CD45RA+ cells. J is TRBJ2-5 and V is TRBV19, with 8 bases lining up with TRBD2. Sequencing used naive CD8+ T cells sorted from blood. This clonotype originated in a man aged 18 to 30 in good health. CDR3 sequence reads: CASSISGSETQYF. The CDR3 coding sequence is TGTGCCAGTAGTATCAGCGGGAGTGAGACCCAGTACTTC.